Sequencing of this TCR beta chain was carried out in a study of vaccination and CD4 T cells after COVID-19. The Oncomine TCR Beta short-read assay was what sequenced the DNA obtained from cultured CD4+ T cells. TCRdb reanalysed the PCR reads using MiXCR and keeps one entry per CDR3 protein. Among roughly 20,000 distinct CDR3 sequences listed, less than 55% were seen once. As to this clonotype: Its target is unknown.

Germline-derived CDR1 and CDR2 are SGHNT and YYREEE (reference sequence). Trimming removed 5 bases at V and 8 bases at J, with 23 bases between. The CDR3 runs to 16 residues. The treatment denotes: roughly ten-day PBMC culture with coronavirus spike peptide pools or control peptides (ViraFEST assay). The material sequenced was cultured CD4+ T cells from blood. The J gene is TRBJ2-1, the V gene TRBV5-4, with D maybe TRBD2 (6 bases). The sequence derives from a human donor with COVID-19. The CDR3 is CASSQRTSQTGDEQFF. The CDR3 DNA reads as TGTGCCAGCAGTCAACGCACTAGCCAGACTGGGGATGAGCAGTTCTTC. The full variable domain, completed using reference TRBV5-4 and TRBJ2-1, is ETGVTQSPTHLIKTRGQQVTLRCSSQSGHNTVSWYQQALGQGPQFIFQYYREEENGRGNFPPRFSGLQFPNYSSELNVNALELDDSALYLCASSQRTSQTGDEQFFGPGTRLTVL.